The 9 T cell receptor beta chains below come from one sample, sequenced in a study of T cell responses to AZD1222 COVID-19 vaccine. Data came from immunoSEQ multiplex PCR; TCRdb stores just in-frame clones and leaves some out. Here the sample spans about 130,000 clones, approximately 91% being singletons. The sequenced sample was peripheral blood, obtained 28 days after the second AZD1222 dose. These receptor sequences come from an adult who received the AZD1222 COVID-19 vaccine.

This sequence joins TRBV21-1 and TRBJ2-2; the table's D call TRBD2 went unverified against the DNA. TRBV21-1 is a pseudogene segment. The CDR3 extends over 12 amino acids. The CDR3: CASRGGSGELFF. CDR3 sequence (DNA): TGTGCCAGCAGGGGTGGGAGTGGGGAGCTGTTTTTT.

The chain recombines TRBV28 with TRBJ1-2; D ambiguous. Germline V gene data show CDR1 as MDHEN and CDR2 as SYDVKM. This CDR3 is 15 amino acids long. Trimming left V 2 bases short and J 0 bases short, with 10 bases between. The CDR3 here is CASSLKWGANYGYTF. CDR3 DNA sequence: TGTGCCAGCAGTTTAAAATGGGGAGCTAACTATGGCTACACCTTC.

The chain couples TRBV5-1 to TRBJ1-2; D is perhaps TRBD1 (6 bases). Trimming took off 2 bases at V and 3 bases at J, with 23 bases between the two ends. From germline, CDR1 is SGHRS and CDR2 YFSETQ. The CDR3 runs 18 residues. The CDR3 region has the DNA TGCGCCAGCAGCTTCACCCGGGGTGTGGGGGCGAGGGACTATGGCTACACCTTC. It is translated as CASSFTRGVGARDYGYTF.

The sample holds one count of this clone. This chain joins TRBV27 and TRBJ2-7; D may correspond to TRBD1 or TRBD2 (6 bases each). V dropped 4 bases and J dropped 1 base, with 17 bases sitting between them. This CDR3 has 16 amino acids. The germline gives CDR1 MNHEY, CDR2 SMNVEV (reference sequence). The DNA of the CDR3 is TGTGCCAGCAGTTATTCCTGGCAGGGGAGGTCCTACGAGCAGTACTTC. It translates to CASSYSWQGRSYEQYF.

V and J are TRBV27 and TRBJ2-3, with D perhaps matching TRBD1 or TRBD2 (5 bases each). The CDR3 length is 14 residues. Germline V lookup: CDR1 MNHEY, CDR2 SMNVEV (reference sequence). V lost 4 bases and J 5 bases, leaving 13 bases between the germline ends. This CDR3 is CASSWSREIDTQYF. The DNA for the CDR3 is TGTGCCAGCAGTTGGAGCAGGGAGATAGATACGCAGTATTTT.

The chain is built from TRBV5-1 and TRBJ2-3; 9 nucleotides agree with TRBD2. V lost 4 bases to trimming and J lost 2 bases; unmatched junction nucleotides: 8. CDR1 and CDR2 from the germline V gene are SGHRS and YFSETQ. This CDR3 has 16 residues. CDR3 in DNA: TGCGCCAGCAGCCTGGGCCTAGCGGGGTTCACAGATACGCAGTATTTT. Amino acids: CASSLGLAGFTDTQYF.

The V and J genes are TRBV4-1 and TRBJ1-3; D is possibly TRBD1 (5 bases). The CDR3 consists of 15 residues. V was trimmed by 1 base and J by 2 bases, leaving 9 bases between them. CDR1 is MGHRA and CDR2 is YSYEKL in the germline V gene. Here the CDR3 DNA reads TGCGCCAGCAGCCAAGCAGGGTTCCCTGGAAACACCATATATTTT. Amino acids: CASSQAGFPGNTIYF.

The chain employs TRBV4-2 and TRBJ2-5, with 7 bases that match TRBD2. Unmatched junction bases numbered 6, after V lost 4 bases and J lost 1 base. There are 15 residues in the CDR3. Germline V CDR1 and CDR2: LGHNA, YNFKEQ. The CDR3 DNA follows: TGTGCCAGCAGCCGAATCGGACTAGGCCAAGAGACCCAGTACTTC. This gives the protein CASSRIGLGQETQYF.

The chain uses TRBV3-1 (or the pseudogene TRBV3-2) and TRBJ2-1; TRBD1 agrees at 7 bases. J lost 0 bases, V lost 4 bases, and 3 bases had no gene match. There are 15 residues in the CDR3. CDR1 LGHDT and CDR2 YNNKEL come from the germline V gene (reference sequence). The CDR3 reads CASSRGQVSYNEQFF. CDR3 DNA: TGTGCCAGCAGCCGTGGACAGGTCTCCTACAATGAGCAGTTCTTC.